This TCR beta chain came from a study of cytomegalovirus exposure and HLA in healthy donors. Points on this clone: Its antigen is as yet unknown.

Produced via immunoSEQ multiplex PCR; TCRdb's table is partial and in-frame only. In the table there are some 230,000 clones, over 80% of which are singletons. A roughly 120-subject validation cohort, separate from the approximately 670-subject first cohort, supplied the donors. Points from the study as a whole: The study flagged some 170 TCR beta chains as cytomegalovirus-associated. In vitro testing confirmed a few CMV-associated chains as specific for CMV antigens.

The TCR originated in a young woman in good health and CMV-seronegative. Sequenced sample: PBMCs.

The CDR3 spells CASSYSTSGADNEQYF. CDR3 sequence (DNA): TGTGCCAGCAGTTACTCGACTTCCGGAGCCGATAACGAGCAGTACTTC. This sequence joins TRBV6-5 and TRBJ2-7; D is uncertain. V was clipped by 0 bases and J by 5 bases, with 17 bases between them. The germline gives CDR1 MNHEY, CDR2 SVGAGI. The CDR3 loop spans 16 amino acids.